This section outlines one TCR beta chain sequence together with its context. No cognate antigen has been identified for it. No base quality information exists; no much larger clone differs at one position. The donors belonged to the validation cohort of over a hundred subjects, which was separate from the roughly 670-subject first cohort. The data originate from a study of cytomegalovirus exposure and HLA in healthy donors (dated by TCRdb to 2016 to 2017). Study-wide context: According to a later analysis, the roughly 130 validation repertoires were produced on the same platform as the 680 or so repertoires of the first cohort. The study was designed to test whether signatures of past pathogen exposure could be identified by cataloging public T cell receptors. Besides the first cohort of roughly 700 subjects, a separate validation cohort made up of 120 different subjects was used. The study combined high-throughput TCR immunosequencing, statistical association of individual TCRs with disease status, and machine learning to predict cytomegalovirus infection status. Study-wide conclusions, independent of this receptor: According to the authors, the approach could potentially be generalized to other disease states and immunological phenotypes. While some public TCRs were present in many individuals, most TCR sequences turned up only very rarely across donors. In vitro tests confirmed that a few of the cytomegalovirus-associated TCR beta chains recognize cytomegalovirus antigens. A later analysis lacked HLA typing for the validation cohort, so it scored co-occurrence in that cohort across all 120 repertoires. In a later analysis, TCRs clustered in the first cohort were found to also tend to co-occur in the approximately 120 validation repertoires, with 85% to 95% of cluster scores above 0. The classifier was reported to diagnose cytomegalovirus status with high specificity and sensitivity in both the original and validation cohorts. The study gave a list of around 170 TCR beta chains associated with cytomegalovirus.

Including the terminal cysteine and phenylalanine, the CDR3 comprises 16 residues. The sequence is cut down to CDR3 DNA, 48 bases in frame from base 1. Relative to germline, V is 5 bases shorter and J is 2 bases shorter, with 15 bases between their ends. Based on the germline V gene, the CDR1 and CDR2 sequences are SGHVS and FQNEAQ. The library was prepared using the immunoSEQ multiplex PCR assay. The authors' analysis ran thus. To diagnose cytomegalovirus status from the catalog of TCR beta chain sequences, a statistical classification framework was built. Held by TCRdb, this immuneACCESS table contains in-frame sequences only and omits some clones. Under half of the omission traces to an unresolved V gene where checked; the cause of the rest is unknown. That table gives V, J and clone size, and the DNA gave D and trimming. Recorded for this sample are some 200,000 clones; over 80% of them occurred a single time. Around 1% of the sample goes to the ten largest clones.

Material for sequencing was PBMCs. The chain joins TRBV7-8 to TRBJ2-2; TRBD2 is a weak D gene call, 5 bases matching. The clonotype comes from a woman aged 18-30 years in good health and CMV-seronegative. The CDR3 is CASSPIGGVNTGELFF. The nucleotide sequence reads TGTGCCAGCAGCCCGATCGGAGGAGTAAACACCGGGGAGCTGTTTTTT.